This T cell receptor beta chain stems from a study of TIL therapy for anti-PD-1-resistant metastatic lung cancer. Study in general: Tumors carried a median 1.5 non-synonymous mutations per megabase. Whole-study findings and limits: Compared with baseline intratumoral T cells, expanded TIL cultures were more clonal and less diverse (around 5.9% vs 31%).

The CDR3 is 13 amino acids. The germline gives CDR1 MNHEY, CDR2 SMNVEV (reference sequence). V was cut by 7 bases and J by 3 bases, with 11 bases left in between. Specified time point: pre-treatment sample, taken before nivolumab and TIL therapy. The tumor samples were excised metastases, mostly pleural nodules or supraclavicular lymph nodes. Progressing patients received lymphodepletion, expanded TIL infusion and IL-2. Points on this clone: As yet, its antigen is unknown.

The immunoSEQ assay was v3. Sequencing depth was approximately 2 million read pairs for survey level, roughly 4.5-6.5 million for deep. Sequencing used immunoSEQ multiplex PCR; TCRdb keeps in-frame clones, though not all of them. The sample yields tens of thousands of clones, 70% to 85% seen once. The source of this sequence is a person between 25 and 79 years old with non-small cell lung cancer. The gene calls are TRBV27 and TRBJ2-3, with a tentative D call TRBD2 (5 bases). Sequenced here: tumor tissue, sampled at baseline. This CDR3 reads CASMVGVTDTQYF. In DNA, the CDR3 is TGTGCCAGCATGGTCGGGGTGACAGATACGCAGTATTTT.